Presented here are 30 T cell receptor beta chains from one specimen sequenced in a study of T cell changes during pregnancy in multiple sclerosis. Libraries were prepared by immunoSEQ multiplex PCR; TCRdb keeps only in-frame clonotypes and omits some of them. This repertoire shows 60,000 to 75,000 clones, approximately 90% found once; its top ten account for about 1.4%. The starting material was peripheral blood, obtained in the second trimester of pregnancy. These TCRs come from a female donor in good health, enrolled as a control in a pregnancy study.

The J gene is TRBJ2-2, the V gene TRBV29-1, with TRBD2 as a possible D gene (5 bases). Germline lookup yields CDR1 SQVTM and CDR2 ANQGSEA. Trimming took off 7 bases at V and 5 bases at J, with 17 bases between the two ends. The CDR3 is made up of 14 amino acids. Here the CDR3 reads CSANYLRGTGELFF. For the CDR3, the DNA is TGCAGCGCCAATTACCTTCGGGGAACCGGGGAGCTGTTTTTT.

The chain combines TRBV9 with TRBJ2-5; D not resolved. Trimming left V 4 bases short and J 1 base short, with 8 bases between. CDR1 and CDR2 (germline): SGDLS, YYNGEE. CDR3 length equals 13 residues. The CDR3 sequence is CASSSRLQETQYF. As DNA, the CDR3 is TGTGCCAGCAGCTCTCGTCTCCAAGAGACCCAGTACTTC.

J is TRBJ2-1 and V is TRBV7-2; 13 bases line up with TRBD2. V was pared by 5 bases and J by 4 bases, with 14 bases of the junction left unmatched. Germline V lookup: CDR1 SGHTA, CDR2 FQGNSA. CDR3 length: 19 amino acids. CDR3 bases: TGTGCCAGCAGCCTGGACGGACTAGCGGGAGCGCCAACTTACAATGAGCAGTTCTTC. Its protein product is CASSLDGLAGAPTYNEQFF. Filled out from reference TRBV7-2 and TRBJ2-1, the complete variable domain reads GAGVSQSPSNKVTEKGKDVELRCDPISGHTALYWYRQSLGQGLEFLIYFQGNSAPDKSGLPSDRFSAERTGGSVSTLTIQRTQQEDSAVYLCASSLDGLAGAPTYNEQFFGPGTRLTVL.

The chain combines TRBV6-5 with TRBJ1-2; no definite D call. The V end was cut by 0 bases, the J end by 4 bases, with 6 bases between. CDR1 and CDR2 (germline): MNHEY, SVGAGI. The length of the CDR3 is 13 residues. CDR3 DNA: TGTGCCAGCAGTTACTCGGCTGGCTATGGCTACACCTTC. Its translation: CASSYSAGYGYTF.

This clone was recorded only once. This chain connects TRBV11-2 to TRBJ2-7, with D tentatively TRBD1 (7 bases). Deletions cut 3 bases from V and 0 bases from J, with 12 bases between. The CDR3 runs 15 residues. Germline assignment: CDR1 SGHAT and CDR2 FQNNGV. CDR3 nucleotide sequence: TGTGCCAGCAGCTTGGCGGGGACAGTCTCCTACGAGCAGTACTTC. Its protein is CASSLAGTVSYEQYF.

The chain links TRBV11-2 to TRBJ2-1, with 8 bases fitting TRBD1. Germline values: CDR1 SGHAT, CDR2 FQNNGV. Trimming removed 0 bases from V and 7 bases from J; junction bases left unmatched: 8. The CDR3 totals 16 residues. CDR3 residues: CASSLEMGRGRNEQFF. Written as DNA, the CDR3 is TGTGCCAGCAGCTTAGAAATGGGCAGGGGGCGAAATGAGCAGTTCTTC.

The rearrangement joins TRBV9 to TRBJ2-1; 11 bases align to TRBD2. V dropped 4 bases and J dropped 8; count of bases not matched to a gene: 11. This CDR3 has 16 residues. Germline V gives CDR1 SGDLS, CDR2 YYNGEE. CDR3 sequence: CASSPHVAGGGYEQFF. CDR3 bases: TGTGCCAGCAGCCCCCATGTAGCGGGGGGGGGATATGAGCAGTTCTTC.

The rearrangement links TRBV28 to TRBJ2-1; TRBD1 aligns across 8 bases. V gave up 7 bases and J gave up 5 bases; unmatched junction bases: 10. Germline V gene sequence: CDR1 MDHEN, CDR2 SYDVKM. This CDR3 has 15 residues. CDR3 in amino acids: CASTFADRVNNEQFF. CDR3 bases: TGTGCCAGCACCTTCGCGGACAGGGTCAACAATGAGCAGTTCTTC.

The rearrangement uses TRBV12-5 and TRBJ2-7; 9 nucleotides align to TRBD1. This CDR3 contains 18 residues. Germline trimming cut 6 bases from V and 2 bases from J; bases unmatched to any gene: 17. Germline V gives CDR1 LGHNT, CDR2 FRNRAP. Written as DNA, the CDR3 is TGTGCTAGTGGCCTCCCTACTGCCCGGGACAGGGCTACCTACGAGCAGTACTTC. Amino acid sequence: CASGLPTARDRATYEQYF.

CDR3 sequence (DNA): TGTGCCAGCTCACCCCTCGGCGGGGTGATCTACAATGAGCAGTTCTTC. It is translated as CASSPLGGVIYNEQFF. The chain recombines TRBV18 with TRBJ2-1, with D perhaps matching TRBD2 (6 bases). The length of the CDR3 is 16 residues. V was pared by 3 bases and J by 3 bases, with 15 bases between. Per the germline V gene, CDR1 is KGHSH and CDR2 is LQKENI.

The V gene is TRBV15, the J gene TRBJ2-3; 7 nucleotides line up with TRBD2. This CDR3 has 14 residues. The germline V gene encodes CDR1 LNHNV and CDR2 YYDKDF (reference sequence). Trimming removed 0 bases from V and 6 bases from J; junction bases left unmatched: 3. The CDR3 loop is CATSRDTLADTQYF. The CDR3 nucleotides are TGTGCCACCAGCAGAGATACACTAGCGGATACGCAGTATTTT.

V and J are TRBV6-4 and TRBJ2-7, with TRBD2 matching over 9 bases. CDR3 size: 14 residues. V lost 6 bases and J lost 10; bases outside the gene matches: 13. Germline assignment: CDR1 MRHNA and CDR2 SNTAGT. CDR3 DNA: TGTGCCAGCAGCGAAGAACCCCTAGCGGGAAGACAGTACTTC. Amino acid sequence: CASSEEPLAGRQYF.

DNA of the CDR3: TGTGCCAGCAGCTTAGATCACAGGGAAGCTTTCTTT. Protein sequence: CASSLDHREAFF. The genes are TRBV7-9 and TRBJ1-1; tentative D call: TRBD1 (5 bases). Trimming took 1 base from V and 8 from J, leaving 8 bases between them. Germline CDR1 and CDR2: SEHNR and FQNEAQ (reference sequence). The CDR3 consists of 12 residues.

The genes are TRBV28 and TRBJ1-1, with 9 nucleotides matching TRBD1. Looked up from germline, CDR1 is MDHEN and CDR2 is SYDVKM. The CDR3 spans 15 residues. V shed 6 bases, J shed 5 bases, and the junction held 10 bases outside the gene matches. As DNA, the CDR3 is TGTGCCAGCAGGGTCAGGACAGGGGTGGGAACTGAAGCTTTCTTT. It codes for CASRVRTGVGTEAFF. Looking up the rest from reference TRBV28 and TRBJ1-1 gives the full variable domain: DVKVTQSSRYLVKRTGEKVFLECVQDMDHENMFWYRQDPGLGLRLIYFSYDVKMKEKGDIPEGYSVSREKKERFSLILESASTNQTSMYLCASRVRTGVGTEAFFGQGTRLTVV.

V usage is TRBV6-4 and J usage is TRBJ1-6, with 7 nucleotides matching TRBD1. Germline trimming cut 6 bases from V and 6 bases from J; bases unmatched to any gene: 8. CDR1 MRHNA and CDR2 SNTAGT come from the germline V gene. CDR3 length: 15 residues. The CDR3 sequence is CASRRTGVPNSPLHF. Written as DNA, the CDR3 is TGTGCCAGCAGGAGAACAGGGGTCCCTAATTCACCCCTCCACTTT.

The V and J genes are TRBV7-9 and TRBJ2-2, with D possibly being TRBD1 (6 bases). The CDR3 runs to 13 residues. V was pared by 7 bases and J by 6 bases, with 12 bases between. Per germline, CDR1 SEHNR and CDR2 FQNEAQ (reference sequence). The CDR3 sequence: CASIQGNAGELFF. For the CDR3, the DNA is TGTGCCAGCATACAGGGAAACGCCGGGGAGCTGTTTTTT.

The chain combines TRBV7-2 with TRBJ2-3; 9 bases match TRBD2. In germline, CDR1 is SGHTA, CDR2 FQGNSA. The trim removed 3 bases at V and 5 bases at J, leaving 9 bases unmatched. The CDR3 runs 16 residues. CDR3 sequence reads: CASSFTPGLAQDTQYF. Written as DNA, the CDR3 is TGTGCCAGCAGCTTTACGCCGGGACTAGCTCAAGATACGCAGTATTTT.

This clone was picked up one time. The gene calls are TRBV27 and TRBJ2-1; 8 nucleotides line up with TRBD1. V gave up 8 bases and J gave up 6 bases; unmatched junction bases: 9. Germline loops: CDR1 MNHEY, CDR2 SMNVEV (reference sequence). This CDR3 spans 14 amino acids. CDR3 in amino acids: CASLNGQGTNEQFF. In nucleotides, the CDR3 is TGTGCCAGCCTAAATGGACAGGGTACCAATGAGCAGTTCTTC.

The rearrangement uses TRBV9 and TRBJ1-1, with no clear D. Germline CDR1 SGDLS, CDR2 YYNGEE. V was clipped by 4 bases and J by 0 bases, with 10 bases between them. This CDR3 has 14 amino acids. In nucleotides, the CDR3 is TGTGCCAGCAGCCTTCCGAACATGAACACTGAAGCTTTCTTT. Translation: CASSLPNMNTEAFF. Full variable domain (outside the CDR3, taken from reference TRBV9 and TRBJ1-1): DSGVTQTPKHLITATGQRVTLRCSPRSGDLSVYWYQQSLDQGLQFLIQYYNGEERAKGNILERFSAQQFPDLHSELNLSSLELGDSALYFCASSLPNMNTEAFFGQGTRLTVV.

CDR3 bases: TGCGCCAGCAGCCCCCGGGACTCGGGTTCCTACGAGCAGTACTTC. Translation: CASSPRDSGSYEQYF. The V and J genes are TRBV5-1 and TRBJ2-5, with TRBD2 as a possible D gene (6 bases). The assigned J gene may be wrong: the sequence end matches TRBJ2-7 better. Germline V gives CDR1 SGHRS, CDR2 YFSETQ. This CDR3 has 15 amino acids.

This chain joins TRBV6-5 and TRBJ2-1; weak D call: TRBD2 (6 bases). CDR3 length: 14 residues. The germline V gene has CDR1 MNHEY and CDR2 SVGAGI. The germline V and J ends were trimmed by 0 bases and 9 bases, with 12 bases remaining between them. CDR3 residues: CASSYSGTFGEQFF. CDR3 DNA: TGTGCCAGCAGTTACTCAGGGACTTTTGGTGAGCAGTTCTTC.

The gene calls are TRBV11-1 and TRBJ1-1; 8 positions agree with TRBD1. V shed 5 bases, J shed 3 bases, and the junction held 2 bases outside the gene matches. The germline gives CDR1 SGHAT, CDR2 FQDESV (reference sequence). The CDR3 contains 13 residues. This chain's CDR3 is CASSQGAYTEAFF. For the CDR3, the DNA is TGTGCCAGCAGCCAGGGGGCGTACACTGAAGCTTTCTTT.

V and J are TRBV28 and TRBJ2-2; TRBD2 agrees at 10 bases. J was trimmed by 7 bases and V by 10 bases; bases with no gene match: 18. Germline V gives CDR1 MDHEN, CDR2 SYDVKM. CDR3 size: 17 residues. The CDR3 spells CATVPVPGLALGGELFF. The CDR3 nucleotides read TGTGCCACCGTCCCCGTACCGGGACTAGCGTTAGGCGGGGAGCTGTTTTTT.

The gene calls are TRBV28 and TRBJ1-2; no clear D. This CDR3 is 14 amino acids long. The V gene's germline CDR1 is MDHEN and CDR2 SYDVKM. Trimming removed 1 base from V and 4 bases from J, with 10 bases in between. CDR3 in amino acids: CASSLSGNSYGYTF. CDR3 DNA: TGTGCCAGCAGTTTATCGGGGAATTCCTATGGCTACACCTTC.

The rearrangement links TRBV21-1 to TRBJ1-5; the DNA was not used to check the table's D call, TRBD1. TRBV21-1 is a pseudogene. The length of the CDR3 is 12 residues. CDR3 sequence reads: CAARQGGQPQHF. The CDR3, as DNA: TGTGCCGCGCGACAGGGGGGTCAGCCCCAGCATTTT.

This clone was counted a single time. This chain connects TRBV5-1 to TRBJ2-3; D is perhaps TRBD1 (5 bases). The V end was cut by 5 bases, the J end by 1 base, with 14 bases between. The CDR3 has 15 amino acids. The germline V gene has CDR1 SGHRS and CDR2 YFSETQ. The CDR3 sequence: CASSLLGAGTDTQYF. The CDR3, as DNA: TGCGCCAGCAGTCTGCTAGGGGCCGGCACAGATACGCAGTATTTT.

The chain joins TRBV15 to TRBJ2-5; D unresolved. Looked up from germline, CDR1 is LNHNV and CDR2 is YYDKDF (reference sequence). Trimming cost V 0 bases and J 4 bases, with 6 bases left between them. The CDR3 loop spans 13 amino acids. The CDR3 protein is CATSRDIRETQYF. The CDR3 coding sequence is TGTGCCACCAGCAGAGATATCAGAGAGACCCAGTACTTC.

The J gene is TRBJ2-1, the V gene TRBV27, with D possibly matching TRBD1 (6 bases). Germline V gene lookup returns CDR1 MNHEY and CDR2 SMNVEV (reference sequence). There are 16 residues in the CDR3. V shed 5 bases and J shed 2 bases, with 16 bases lying between them. The CDR3 sequence is CASSEGTGLTYNEQFF. The DNA for the CDR3 is TGTGCCAGCAGTGAAGGAACAGGGCTAACCTACAATGAGCAGTTCTTC.

The chain carries TRBV11-2 and TRBJ2-5, with D perhaps TRBD1 (5 bases). This CDR3 has 15 amino acids. The V end lost 1 base, the J end lost 4 bases, and 13 bases lay between the germline ends. Germline V gives CDR1 SGHAT, CDR2 FQNNGV. DNA of the CDR3: TGTGCCAGCAGCTTAGGGGGCCCGCTGAGAGAGACCCAGTACTTC. It specifies CASSLGGPLRETQYF.

The genes are TRBV4-1 and TRBJ2-3; D unclear. The CDR3 contains 11 residues. Germline V gene sequence: CDR1 MGHRA, CDR2 YSYEKL. The V gene lost 4 bases and the J gene lost 8 bases, with 7 bases spanning the gap. CDR3 bases: TGCGCCAGCAGCCGAGACGGTACGCAGTATTTT. Translating gives CASSRDGTQYF.